This entry is about one TCR beta chain. This sample was taken from a study of T cell changes during pregnancy in multiple sclerosis. Sequenced by immunoSEQ multiplex PCR; TCRdb stores in-frame clones only, minus some. The table has tens of thousands of clones, roughly 90% seen once. Sequenced material: peripheral blood, taken in the first trimester of pregnancy. The source is a female donor with multiple sclerosis, enrolled in a pregnancy study.

This CDR3 is CASSEARGSGIDEQFF. The CDR3 region has the DNA TGTGCCAGCAGTGAAGCCAGGGGTAGCGGGATCGATGAGCAGTTCTTC. This chain connects TRBV6-1 to TRBJ2-1, with 8 bases aligning to TRBD2. Germline loops: CDR1 MNHNS, CDR2 SASEGT. This CDR3 comprises 16 residues. The junction had 9 bases not matched to a gene; V was cut back by 0 bases and J by 8 bases.